Sequencing of this T cell receptor beta chain was carried out in a study of blood T cell repertoires in COVID-19. Study-wide context: The cDNA or gDNA used as material had been derived from T cells, B-cell-depleted T cells, or PBMCs.

Germline lookup yields CDR1 LGHNA and CDR2 YSLEER. The CDR3 runs 16 residues. V gave up 0 bases and J gave up 9 bases; unmatched junction bases: 9. Per the original data handling: Nucleated cell counts were estimated from reference gene primer amplification. Sequenced by immunoSEQ multiplex PCR; TCRdb stores in-frame clones only, minus some. D and trimming were read from the DNA, whereas the V and J calls and clone size are those reported in that table. Of about 250,000 clones in the sample, 88% were seen once. This clone was seen only once. Recruitment covered about 26 US areas and drew participants whose ages spanned roughly 18 to 100 years. Categorization into cohorts depended on clinical history that participants reported.

The sample was PBMCs or T cells enriched from blood (not recorded which). The sequence derives from a woman aged 50 to 60 who had recovered from COVID-19. This rearrangement joins TRBV4-3 to TRBJ2-3; 10 nucleotides line up with TRBD2. The CDR3 sequence is CASSQDQAGGMGTQYF. The CDR3, as DNA: TGCGCCAGCAGCCAAGATCAAGCGGGGGGGATGGGAACGCAGTATTTT.